A selection of T cell receptor beta chains follows, all from one sample in a study of T cell responses to AZD1222 COVID-19 vaccine. The data were produced by immunoSEQ multiplex PCR, yet TCRdb's version contains in-frame clones alone and is incomplete. The sample lists roughly 97,000 clones, about 88% occurring once. The sample here was peripheral blood, taken on day 0 of AZD1222 vaccination. Receptor source: an adult in good health. CDR3s include the opening cysteine and the closing phenylalanine or tryptophan. D genes are given only for firm matches. Clone size appears in some rows only: once, few, many, or a class for an expanded clone.

size	V	J	D	DNA	CDR3
.	TRBV3-1/TRBV3-2	TRBJ2-1	TRBD2	TGTGCCAGCAGCCAACGGCGGGGGGGACCCTACAATGAGCAGTTCTTC	CASSQRRGGPYNEQFF
once	TRBV7-2	TRBJ1-1	.	TGTGCCAGCAGCTCAGAGGCCCGGAGGTCTGAAGCTTTCTTT	CASSSEARRSEAFF
.	TRBV6-5	TRBJ1-6	TRBD1	TGTGCCAGCAGTTACGGTCGGGACAGGGTAGGCTCACCCCTCCACTTT	CASSYGRDRVGSPLHF
.	TRBV11-2	TRBJ2-7	.	TGTGCCAGCAGCTTAGATTCCCCCCAGCGTTACGAGCAGTACTTC	CASSLDSPQRYEQYF
.	TRBV10-2	TRBJ1-2	.	TGCGCCAGCAGTCCCGCTACAGGGATTCATGGCTACACCTTC	CASSPATGIHGYTF
.	TRBV6-5	TRBJ1-6	TRBD1	TGTGCCAGCAGTTACTCCTGGGACAGCAATTCACCCCTCCACTTT	CASSYSWDSNSPLHF
.	TRBV20-1	TRBJ1-1	.	TGCAGTGCTAGTTCCGGGGGGCTATCCACTGAAGCTTTCTTT	CSASSGGLSTEAFF
.	TRBV10-3	TRBJ2-6	.	TGTGCCATTGGGCCGTTCTCTGGGGCCAACGTCCTGACTTTC	CAIGPFSGANVLTF
.	TRBV27	TRBJ1-5	.	TGTGCCAGCAGTTACCGGACAGCCACGGGACCCCAGCATTTT	CASSYRTATGPQHF
once	TRBV29-1	TRBJ1-1	.	TGCAGCGTTGATGTACAGAACACTGAAGCTTTCTTT	CSVDVQNTEAFF
.	TRBV21-1	TRBJ2-2	.	TGTGCCAGCAGCAAAAAGGTGGGACATTTAAACACCGGGGAGCTGTTTTTT	CASSKKVGHLNTGELFF
once	TRBV5-1	TRBJ1-1	TRBD1	TGCGCCAGCAGCTTGGGCAGACAGGGAGGGGGGTCTGGGACTGAAGCTTTCTTT	CASSLGRQGGGSGTEAFF
.	TRBV6-1	TRBJ1-5	TRBD1	TGTGCCAGCAGTGAGACAGGGGGGTTCAGTCAGCCCCAGCATTTT	CASSETGGFSQPQHF
.	TRBV5-4	TRBJ2-4	TRBD1	TGTGCCAGCAGCTTAGGGGACAGGGAAGGGAACATTCAGTACTTC	CASSLGDREGNIQYF
once	TRBV6-5	TRBJ2-2	.	TGTGCCAGCAGTTCGCAGTTTACCGGGGAGCTGTTTTTT	CASSSQFTGELFF
once	TRBV27	TRBJ1-2	.	TGTGCCAGCAGTTCTGGGGGAAACTATGGCTACACCTTC	CASSSGGNYGYTF
.	TRBV19	TRBJ1-6	TRBD1	TGTGCCAGTAGTACGGACAGGGGGCGGTCACCCCTCCACTTT	CASSTDRGRSPLHF
.	TRBV30	TRBJ2-2	TRBD2	TGTGCCTGGTTGTGGTGGGGGGGTATCCGAGGCACCGGGGAGCTGTTTTTT	CAWLWWGGIRGTGELFF
.	TRBV19	TRBJ1-6	.	TGTGCCAGTAGTATAGCTCCGGGGGGCATTTCACCCCTCCACTTT	CASSIAPGGISPLHF
once	TRBV28	TRBJ2-3	.	TGTGCCAGCAGTTCTCAGGGGCGAGGAGATACGCAGTATTTT	CASSSQGRGDTQYF
.	TRBV19	TRBJ1-1	TRBD1	TGTGCCAGTAAGCCTGAGGGACAGGGGCTATTGGGCACTGAAGCTTTCTTT	CASKPEGQGLLGTEAFF
few	TRBV6-4	TRBJ2-7	.	TGTGCCAGCAGTGACTATGGGGGGGCTGGAGTTAATTACGAGCAGTACTTC	CASSDYGGAGVNYEQYF
.	TRBV5-1	TRBJ1-5	.	TGCGCCAGCAGCTTGGCCATGGGTCAGCCCCAGCATTTT	CASSLAMGQPQHF
.	TRBV27	TRBJ1-1	.	TGTGCCAGCAGTGGATCAGGGCGCCCTTACACTGAAGCTTTCTTT	CASSGSGRPYTEAFF
.	TRBV28	TRBJ2-1	TRBD1	TGTGCCAGCACCATGGGACAGAGATACAATGAGCAGTTCTTC	CASTMGQRYNEQFF
.	TRBV28	TRBJ1-2	.	TGTGCCAGCAGTTTTGGAGACGCCCGAGGCTACACCTTC	CASSFGDARGYTF
.	TRBV6-2/TRBV6-3	TRBJ2-7	.	TGTGCCAGCAGTTACTCGACTACTCCATCAGGGGAGCAGTACTTC	CASSYSTTPSGEQYF
.	TRBV19	TRBJ1-5	TRBD1	TGTGCCAGTAGTCTTACAGGGGCCAGCAATCAGCCCCAGCATTTT	CASSLTGASNQPQHF
.	TRBV30	TRBJ1-5	TRBD1	TGTGCCTGGAGCGGACAGGGTCATCAGCCCCAGCATTTT	CAWSGQGHQPQHF
.	TRBV7-2	TRBJ2-3	.	TGTGCCAGCAGCTTAGCGGTCTTAGACACAGATACGCAGTATTTT	CASSLAVLDTDTQYF
.	TRBV15	TRBJ1-1	TRBD1	TGTGCCACCAGCAGAGATAGGGGACAGGGTGCTTTCTTT	CATSRDRGQGAFF
.	TRBV12-5	TRBJ1-5	.	TGTGCTAGTGGTTTATCCGGAGGACGGATCATGAATCAGCCCCAGCATTTT	CASGLSGGRIMNQPQHF
.	TRBV20-1	TRBJ2-7	.	TGCAGTGCCCAAGGACATCGCGAGCAGTACTTC	CSAQGHREQYF
.	TRBV7-6	TRBJ2-1	TRBD2	TGTGCCAGCGGATCCGGAGCGGGGGCCGGCTCCTACAATGAGCAGTTCTTC	CASGSGAGAGSYNEQFF
.	TRBV9	TRBJ1-6	TRBD1	TGTGCCAGCAGCGTAGGAACCACCCGGACAGGGTCCTCACCCCTCCACTTT	CASSVGTTRTGSSPLHF
.	TRBV5-7	TRBJ2-7	.	TGTGCCAGCAGCTTCGCTTTGCGGGACAGCTCATCCTACGAGCAGTACTTC	CASSFALRDSSSYEQYF
few	TRBV2	TRBJ1-2	.	TGTGCCAGCGGGTTGGGCAACTATGGCTACACCTTC	CASGLGNYGYTF
.	TRBV5-6	TRBJ1-1	.	TGTGCCAGCAGCTTGGGTCCGACTTTGAACACTGAAGCTTTCTTT	CASSLGPTLNTEAFF
.	TRBV30	TRBJ1-2	.	TGTGCCTGGAGTGTTCACAACAGCTACTATGGCTACACCTTC	CAWSVHNSYYGYTF
.	TRBV2	TRBJ2-3	TRBD1	TGTGCCAGCGGCTCCGGGACAGGGAACACAGATACGCAGTATTTT	CASGSGTGNTDTQYF
.	TRBV6-2/TRBV6-3	TRBJ1-2	TRBD1	TGTGCCAGCAGTCCCGGGACAGGGTATGGCTACACCTTC	CASSPGTGYGYTF
.	TRBV4-1	TRBJ1-6	.	TGCGCCAGCAGCCAGGGCCTATTCAGTTCTGGGGATATGAATTCACCCCTCCACTTT	CASSQGLFSSGDMNSPLHF
.	TRBV12-3/TRBV12-4	TRBJ1-1	.	TGTGCCAGCAGTTTAGGGATTATTCGTGAAGCTTTCTTT	CASSLGIIREAFF
.	TRBV30	TRBJ2-7	.	TGTGCCTGGACCCGACAGCCGGCCTACGAGCAGTACTTC	CAWTRQPAYEQYF
.	TRBV2	TRBJ1-2	TRBD1	TGTGCCAGCAGGGACCCCGCCGGGACAGGGTATGGCTACACCTTC	CASRDPAGTGYGYTF
.	TRBV15	TRBJ1-4	TRBD1	TGTGCCACCAGCATGGGACAGCTGCGAGATCTGTTTTTT	CATSMGQLRDLFF
.	TRBV5-1	TRBJ2-1	TRBD2	TGCGCCAGCAGCTTGGTTGCTGCGGGGGGGCTTAATGAGCAGTTCTTC	CASSLVAAGGLNEQFF
few	TRBV9	TRBJ1-1	TRBD1	TGTGCCAGCAGCAGGTCAGGGGGGAACACTGAAGCTTTCTTT	CASSRSGGNTEAFF
few	TRBV14	TRBJ1-1	.	TGTGCCAGCAGCCAACTTACGGGGATTAACACTGAAGCTTTCTTT	CASSQLTGINTEAFF
once	TRBV6-6	TRBJ1-6	.	TGTGCCGCGAACGGCTGGGGTTCACCCCTCCACTTT	CAANGWGSPLHF
.	TRBV5-4	TRBJ1-2	TRBD1	TGTGCCAGCAACCCTACAGGGGCTGCGCATGGCTACACCTTC	CASNPTGAAHGYTF
.	TRBV9	TRBJ1-1	.	TGTGCCAGCAGCCCCGCTTTAGGGTACACTGAAGCTTTCTTT	CASSPALGYTEAFF
few	TRBV7-3	TRBJ1-1	.	TGTGCCAGCAGCTTAATGGGGGCAGACACTGAAGCTTTCTTT	CASSLMGADTEAFF